Below, 27 T cell receptor beta chains from the same sample are listed, as sequenced in a study of T-cell reconstitution after alpha-beta-depleted transplantation in children. During its preparation, the TCRbeta library received unique molecular identifiers. In TCRdb, the PCR reads were re-called with MiXCR into one record per CDR3 protein. The sample has roughly 300,000 distinct CDR3 sequences; about a tenth are singletons. This specimen was PBMCs from the stem cell graft donor, taken from the stem cell graft. These receptors were collected from a human donor who donated a stem cell graft to a child with acute lymphoblastic leukemia.

This clonotype was counted a few times. V usage is TRBV3-1 and J usage is TRBJ2-7; D perhaps matches TRBD1 (7 bases). The CDR3 extends over 16 amino acids. V gave up 3 bases and J gave up 0 bases, with 15 bases separating them. Per the germline V gene, CDR1 is LGHDT and CDR2 is YNNKEL (reference sequence). CDR3 nucleotides: TGTGCCAGCAGCCACCAACCAGGGGGGAGCTCCTACGAGCAGTACTTC. Amino acid sequence: CASSHQPGGSSYEQYF.

The rearrangement links TRBV28 to TRBJ1-4, with 12 bases fitting TRBD1. Germline V CDR1 and CDR2: MDHEN, SYDVKM. The length of the CDR3 is 16 residues. V was clipped by 7 bases and J by 4 bases; unmatched bases: 7. CDR3 nucleotides: TGTGCCAGCACCAGGGACAGGGGGCGGAATAATGAAAAACTGTTTTTT. Translation gives CASTRDRGRNNEKLFF.

This clonotype was observed at least ten times. The J gene is TRBJ2-7, the V gene TRBV13; tentative D call: TRBD2 (6 bases). The CDR3 loop spans 15 amino acids. V dropped 5 bases and J dropped 0 bases, with 14 bases sitting between them. From germline, CDR1 is PRHDT and CDR2 FYEKMQ (reference sequence). The CDR3 sequence: CASSELGGNSYEQYF. The DNA for the CDR3 is TGTGCCAGCAGCGAACTCGGGGGAAACTCCTACGAGCAGTACTTC.

This clonotype has more than one count but fewer than ten. The rearrangement uses TRBV19 and TRBJ1-1, with 8 bases lining up with TRBD1. CDR1 is LNHDA, CDR2 SQIVND, per germline (reference sequence). V was pared by 5 bases and J by 4 bases, with 9 bases of the junction left unmatched. This CDR3 region has 15 residues. The CDR3 sequence is CASSPGTGLGTEAFF. CDR3 bases: TGTGCCAGTAGTCCTGGGACAGGTTTGGGCACTGAAGCTTTCTTT.

This clonotype occurred many times. The V and J genes are TRBV15 and TRBJ2-2; 7 nucleotides match TRBD2. With 0 bases clipped from V and 4 bases from J, the junction kept 8 bases outside the gene matches. The CDR3 totals 17 residues. Germline-derived CDR1 and CDR2 are LNHNV and YYDKDF (reference sequence). CDR3 DNA: TGTGCCACCAGCAGAGATCGTCTAGCGGCAACCACCGGGGAGCTGTTTTTT. This encodes CATSRDRLAATTGELFF.

This clonotype was observed at least ten times. The rearrangement uses TRBV12-3 or TRBV12-4 and TRBJ2-7; 10 bases agree with TRBD1. The CDR3 sequence is 18 residues long. Losses at the gene ends were 3 bases for V and 0 bases for J; bases not matched to a gene: 11. As DNA, the CDR3 is TGTGCCAGCAGTTTTGGGACAGGGGTCCAAAAGGGCTCCTACGAGCAGTACTTC. Its protein product is CASSFGTGVQKGSYEQYF.

The table lists this clonotype with a few counts. The chain uses TRBV12-3 or TRBV12-4 and TRBJ2-2; D call uncertain. V lost 2 bases, J lost 1 base, and 8 bases lay in between. The CDR3 loop spans 15 amino acids. This CDR3 reads CASSLWAVNTGELFF. The CDR3 DNA reads as TGTGCCAGCAGTTTATGGGCCGTGAACACCGGGGAGCTGTTTTTT.

This sequence joins TRBV20-1 and TRBJ2-7, with 9 bases fitting TRBD1. Per germline, CDR1 DFQATT and CDR2 SNEGSKA (reference sequence). The junction had 5 bases not matched to a gene; V was cut back by 4 bases and J by 7 bases. There are 12 residues in the CDR3. CDR3: CSAKQGAWEQYF. DNA of the CDR3: TGCAGTGCTAAACAGGGGGCATGGGAGCAGTACTTC.

At least ten counts were recorded for this clonotype. The V and J genes are TRBV20-1 and TRBJ1-4, with a possible D match to TRBD1 (5 bases). Germline loops: CDR1 DFQATT, CDR2 SNEGSKA (reference sequence). CDR3 length: 12 amino acids. Trimming cost V 3 bases and J 7 bases, with 9 bases left between them. The CDR3 reads CSASRAGEKLFF. CDR3 nucleotides: TGCAGTGCTAGCAGGGCTGGTGAAAAACTGTTTTTT.

This clonotype was seen more than once but under ten times. This chain joins TRBV5-1 and TRBJ2-4; the match to TRBD1 covers 7 bases. Germline V gives CDR1 SGHRS, CDR2 YFSETQ. The ends lost 0 bases at V and 3 bases at J; junction bases unmatched: 0. CDR3 length equals 14 residues. The CDR3 reads CASSLGQGKNIQYF. The CDR3 DNA is TGCGCCAGCAGCTTGGGACAGGGCAAAAACATTCAGTACTTC.

This clonotype came up a few times. The chain recombines TRBV14 with TRBJ2-3, with 9 positions matching TRBD2. This CDR3 spans 16 amino acids. Losses at the gene ends were 3 bases for V and 6 bases for J; bases not matched to a gene: 10. Germline V gene sequence: CDR1 SGHDN, CDR2 FVKESK. The CDR3 coding sequence is TGTGCCAGCAGCCATCGACTAGCGGCCTTTTTGGATACGCAGTATTTT. This encodes CASSHRLAAFLDTQYF.

The chain has TRBV5-1 and TRBJ2-3; 8 positions match TRBD1. The germline V gene has CDR1 SGHRS and CDR2 YFSETQ. The junction had 5 bases not matched to a gene; V was cut back by 4 bases and J by 4 bases. The CDR3 is 14 amino acids. The CDR3 is CASSMDRVPDTQYF. The CDR3 bases are TGCGCCAGCAGCATGGACAGGGTTCCAGATACGCAGTATTTT.

This clonotype was observed a few times. The chain recombines TRBV7-3 with TRBJ2-2; TRBD2 matches 8 bases. CDR1 is SGHTA and CDR2 is FQGTGA in the germline V gene. CDR3 length equals 15 residues. V shed 5 bases and J 2 bases; nucleotides not matched to a gene: 4. CDR3 bases: TGTGCCAGCAGCCAAAGCGGGAGAAACACCGGGGAGCTGTTTTTT. Residues: CASSQSGRNTGELFF.

This clonotype was detected only a few times. V usage is TRBV10-3 and J usage is TRBJ2-5; TRBD2 agrees at 10 bases. V was pared by 4 bases and J by 7 bases, with 9 bases of the junction left unmatched. Germline-derived CDR1 and CDR2 are ENHRY and SYGVKD. The CDR3 is 15 residues long. The CDR3 loop is CAISVPSGGAWTQYF. CDR3 coding DNA: TGTGCCATCAGTGTCCCTAGCGGGGGTGCTTGGACCCAGTACTTC.

The chain carries TRBV12-3 or TRBV12-4 and TRBJ2-1, with D maybe TRBD1 (6 bases). Trimming shortened V by 4 bases and J by 9 bases, and 13 bases separated the two germline ends. The CDR3 contains 13 residues. CDR3 in DNA: TGTGCCAGCAGTTCCGCCGACAGGAGTGAGCAGTTCTTC. Its translation: CASSSADRSEQFF.

The rearrangement uses TRBV10-3 and TRBJ2-5; D not certain. The CDR3 is made up of 15 amino acids. CDR1 is ENHRY and CDR2 is SYGVKD in the germline V gene. V lost 9 bases and J 0 bases, leaving 17 bases between the germline ends. In nucleotides, the CDR3 is TGTGCCATGGGAAAGGGATGGCCAGACCAAGAGACCCAGTACTTC. Translated: CAMGKGWPDQETQYF.

This clonotype was recorded a few times. V gene TRBV29-1 combines with J gene TRBJ2-7; 10 bases agree with TRBD2. CDR1 and CDR2 (germline): SQVTM, ANQGSEA. J was trimmed by 10 bases and V by 1 base; bases with no gene match: 13. The CDR3 extends over 15 amino acids. The CDR3 DNA follows: TGCAGCGTTGAAGTTACTGTAGCGGGAGGCGGCCTTCAGTACTTC. It encodes CSVEVTVAGGGLQYF.

The chain joins TRBV6-6 to TRBJ1-2, with TRBD1 as a possible D gene (6 bases). The CDR3 runs to 13 residues. V was shortened by 4 bases and J by 6 bases, with 12 bases between the two germline ends. CDR1 MNHNY and CDR2 SVGAGI come from the germline V gene (reference sequence). The CDR3 nucleotides read TGTGCCAGCAGTTTAGTGGACAGTGATGGCTACACCTTC. Its protein product is CASSLVDSDGYTF.

The rearrangement joins TRBV20-1 to TRBJ2-7; no clear D gene. Per the germline V gene, CDR1 is DFQATT and CDR2 is SNEGSKA (reference sequence). The CDR3 extends over 13 amino acids. The germline V and J ends were trimmed by 0 bases and 1 base, with 7 bases remaining between them. The CDR3 DNA reads TGCAGTGCTAGAGATCCGCATTCCTACGAGCAGTACTTC. This encodes CSARDPHSYEQYF.

The rearrangement uses TRBV20-1 and TRBJ2-3; TRBD2 might be the D (5 bases). Trimming left V 5 bases short and J 0 bases short, with 15 bases between. The CDR3 contains 15 residues. Germline V gives CDR1 DFQATT, CDR2 SNEGSKA (reference sequence). In DNA, the CDR3 is TGCAGTGCTTCCCATCTACGGACTAGCACAGATACGCAGTATTTT. It specifies CSASHLRTSTDTQYF.

A few counts support this clonotype. V usage is TRBV5-1 and J usage is TRBJ2-5; 13 bases align to TRBD2. After removal of 5 bases from V and 1 base from J, the junction contained 2 bases not matched to a gene. The V gene's germline CDR1 is SGHRS and CDR2 YFSETQ. The CDR3 runs to 15 residues. The CDR3 loop reads CASRRTSGSQETQYF. The CDR3 DNA reads TGCGCCAGCAGAAGGACTAGCGGGAGCCAAGAGACCCAGTACTTC.

This chain links TRBV9 with TRBJ2-5; 9 bases line up with TRBD1. V trimming: 4 bases; J trimming: 1 base; junction bases outside the gene matches: 14. Germline V gene lookup returns CDR1 SGDLS and CDR2 YYNGEE. The CDR3 length is 18 residues. The chain's CDR3 is CASSLPTGGGPLQETQYF. The CDR3 DNA sequence: TGTGCCAGCAGCCTACCGACAGGGGGGGGCCCCCTCCAAGAGACCCAGTACTTC.

J is TRBJ2-7 and V is TRBV7-2; D is ambiguous. The germline V and J ends were trimmed by 0 bases and 7 bases, with 13 bases remaining between them. Germline-derived CDR1 and CDR2 are SGHTA and FQGNSA. The CDR3 spans 14 residues. CDR3 DNA sequence: TGTGCCAGCAGCTTAGCATCCCTCTTTGGGGAGCAGTACTTC. Its protein product is CASSLASLFGEQYF.

The chain links TRBV28 to TRBJ2-7; tentative D call: TRBD1 (5 bases). V lost 2 bases and J 7 bases, leaving 18 bases between the germline ends. This CDR3 has 15 residues. CDR1 MDHEN and CDR2 SYDVKM come from the germline V gene. Here the CDR3 DNA reads TGTGCCAGCAGTTTAAGGGGTCTTCTCTCTGGGGAGCAGTACTTC. It yields the protein CASSLRGLLSGEQYF.

This CDR3 is CASSLIQGSNTGELFF. In DNA form, the CDR3 reads TGTGCCAGCAGTTTAATCCAGGGATCGAACACCGGGGAGCTGTTTTTT. This sequence joins TRBV28 and TRBJ2-2, with TRBD1 as a possible D gene (5 bases). CDR3 length: 16 residues. Per germline, CDR1 MDHEN and CDR2 SYDVKM. Trimming took 2 bases from V and 0 from J, leaving 10 bases between them. Combining the CDR3 with reference TRBV28 and TRBJ2-2 gives the whole variable domain DVKVTQSSRYLVKRTGEKVFLECVQDMDHENMFWYRQDPGLGLRLIYFSYDVKMKEKGDIPEGYSVSREKKERFSLILESASTNQTSMYLCASSLIQGSNTGELFFGEGSRLTVL.

Ten or more counts support this clonotype. This chain joins TRBV6-2 or TRBV6-3 and TRBJ1-5, with 7 nucleotides matching TRBD1. In germline, CDR1 is MNHEY, CDR2 SVGEGT. This CDR3 comprises 16 residues. Trimming took 9 bases from V and 5 from J; bases not matched to a gene: 16. CDR3 residues: CASSSGPQGRYQPQHF. As DNA, the CDR3 is TGTGCCAGTTCCTCCGGGCCACAGGGGAGGTATCAGCCCCAGCATTTT.

This clonotype was detected many times. The V call is TRBV2, the J call TRBJ2-3; TRBD2 aligns across 11 bases. The CDR3 is 16 residues long. CDR1 and CDR2 from the germline V gene are SNHLY and FYNNEI. V shed 4 bases, J shed 2 bases, and the junction held 5 bases outside the gene matches. DNA of the CDR3: TGTGCCAGCAGTGGGAGACTAGCGGGGTTCACAGATACGCAGTATTTT. Its translation is CASSGRLAGFTDTQYF.